Below, 8 T cell receptor beta chains from the same sample are listed, as sequenced in a study of blood T cell repertoires in COVID-19. The table came from immunoSEQ multiplex PCR; TCRdb's copy has only in-frame clones and leaves some out. The sample lists more than 100,000 clones; approximately 86% were seen once. Sequenced input: peripheral blood. These receptors all stem from a woman aged 45-65 years with active or convalescent COVID-19.

This clone has only a few counts. The chain uses TRBV5-1 and TRBJ2-7; 8 bases are shared with TRBD1. CDR3 length equals 16 residues. Germline V gene data show CDR1 as SGHRS and CDR2 as YFSETQ. Germline trimming cut 0 bases from V and 4 bases from J; bases unmatched to any gene: 9. CDR3 DNA sequence: TGCGCCAGCAGCTTGGAGGCAGGGGGCGGAAGATACGAGCAGTACTTC. This translates into CASSLEAGGGRYEQYF.

V usage is TRBV19 and J usage is TRBJ1-1, with 7 bases identical to TRBD1. Germline lookup yields CDR1 LNHDA and CDR2 SQIVND (reference sequence). The CDR3 covers 13 residues. The ends lost 6 bases at V and 5 bases at J; junction bases unmatched: 6. CDR3 sequence: CASRLQGRTEAFF. The CDR3 nucleotides are TGTGCCAGTAGACTACAGGGGAGGACTGAAGCTTTCTTT. Variable domain in full (rest from reference TRBV19 and TRBJ1-1): DGGITQSPKYLFRKEGQNVTLSCEQNLNHDAMYWYRQDPGQGLRLIYYSQIVNDFQKGDIAEGYSVSREKKESFPLTVTSAQKNPTAFYLCASRLQGRTEAFFGQGTRLTVV.

This chain joins TRBV5-4 and TRBJ2-7; D may be TRBD1 (6 bases). Looked up from germline, CDR1 is SGHNT and CDR2 is YYREEE (reference sequence). The CDR3 spans 14 residues. The germline V and J ends were trimmed by 3 bases and 5 bases, with 15 bases remaining between them. The CDR3 reads CASSSQGGMDEQYF. In DNA form, the CDR3 reads TGTGCCAGCAGCTCACAGGGCGGAATGGACGAGCAGTACTTC. Supplemented by reference TRBV5-4 and TRBJ2-7, the full variable domain reads ETGVTQSPTHLIKTRGQQVTLRCSSQSGHNTVSWYQQALGQGPQFIFQYYREEENGRGNFPPRFSGLQFPNYSSELNVNALELDDSALYLCASSSQGGMDEQYFGPGTRLTVT.

The rearrangement uses TRBV3-1 (or the pseudogene TRBV3-2) and TRBJ2-2; TRBD2 matches at 10 bases. The V gene's germline CDR1 is LGHDT and CDR2 YNNKEL (reference sequence). J was trimmed by 7 bases and V by 0 bases; bases with no gene match: 5. The length of the CDR3 is 16 residues. Here the CDR3 DNA reads TGTGCCAGCAGCCAAGATATACTAGCGGGAAGCGGGGAGCTGTTTTTT. Amino acid sequence: CASSQDILAGSGELFF.

The chain carries TRBV6-5 and TRBJ2-7; TRBD2 matches 10 bases. V was pared by 5 bases and J by 12 bases, with 4 bases of the junction left unmatched. The CDR3 totals 11 residues. Germline V gives CDR1 MNHEY, CDR2 SVGAGI. CDR3 sequence (DNA): TGTGCCAGCAGTAGCGGGAGGGCAATGTACTTC. The encoded protein is CASSSGRAMYF.

The chain recombines TRBV2 with TRBJ1-2; the D gene is possibly TRBD1 (5 bases). V was pared by 6 bases and J by 8 bases, with 16 bases between. Germline V gene data show CDR1 as SNHLY and CDR2 as FYNNEI. This CDR3 is 13 amino acids long. CDR3 in DNA: TGTGCCAGCAGGAGTGGCAGGGCGCCCGGCTACACCTTC. Translated: CASRSGRAPGYTF.

V is TRBV29-1 and J is TRBJ1-3; 8 nucleotides line up with TRBD1. Germline V gene lookup returns CDR1 SQVTM and CDR2 ANQGSEA. The length of the CDR3 is 13 residues. Unmatched junction bases numbered 3, after V lost 5 bases and J lost 3 bases. In nucleotides, the CDR3 is TGCAGCGTTACAGGGGGGCTTGGAAACACCATATATTTT. Protein product: CSVTGGLGNTIYF.

This clone came up once. V usage is TRBV7-9 and J usage is TRBJ1-4; TRBD1 might be the D (5 bases). The CDR3 has 16 residues. V lost 1 base, J lost 7 bases, and 16 bases lay in between. The germline V gene has CDR1 SEHNR and CDR2 FQNEAQ (reference sequence). CDR3 in DNA: TGTGCCAGCAGCTTAGGGCGAGCAGGGAACGGTGAAAAACTGTTTTTT. Its translation: CASSLGRAGNGEKLFF.